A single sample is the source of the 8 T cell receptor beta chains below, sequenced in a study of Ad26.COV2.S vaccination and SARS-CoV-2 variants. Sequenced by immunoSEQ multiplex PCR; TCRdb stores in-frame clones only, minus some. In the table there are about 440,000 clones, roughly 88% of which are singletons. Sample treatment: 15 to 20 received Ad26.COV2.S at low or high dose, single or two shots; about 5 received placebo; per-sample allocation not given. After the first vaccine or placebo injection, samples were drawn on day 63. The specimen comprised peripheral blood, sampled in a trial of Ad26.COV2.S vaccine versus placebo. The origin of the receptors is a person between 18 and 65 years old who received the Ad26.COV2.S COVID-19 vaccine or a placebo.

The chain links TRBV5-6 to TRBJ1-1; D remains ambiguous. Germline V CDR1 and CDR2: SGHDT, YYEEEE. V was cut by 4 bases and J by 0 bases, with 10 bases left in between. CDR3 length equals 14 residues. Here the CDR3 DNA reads TGTGCCAGCAGCCAACTTCGGGTGAACACTGAAGCTTTCTTT. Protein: CASSQLRVNTEAFF.

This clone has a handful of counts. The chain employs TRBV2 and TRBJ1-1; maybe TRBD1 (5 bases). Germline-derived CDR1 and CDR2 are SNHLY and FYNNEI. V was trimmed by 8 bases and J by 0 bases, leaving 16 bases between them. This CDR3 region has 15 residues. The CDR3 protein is CASGDWGRMNTEAFF. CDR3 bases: TGTGCCAGCGGCGACTGGGGGAGAATGAACACTGAAGCTTTCTTT.

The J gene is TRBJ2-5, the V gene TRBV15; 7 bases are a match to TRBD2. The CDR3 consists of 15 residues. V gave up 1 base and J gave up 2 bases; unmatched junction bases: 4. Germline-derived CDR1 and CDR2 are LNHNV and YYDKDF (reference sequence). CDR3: CATSRAGAGQETQYF. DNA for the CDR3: TGTGCCACCAGCAGAGCCGGAGCGGGACAAGAGACCCAGTACTTC.

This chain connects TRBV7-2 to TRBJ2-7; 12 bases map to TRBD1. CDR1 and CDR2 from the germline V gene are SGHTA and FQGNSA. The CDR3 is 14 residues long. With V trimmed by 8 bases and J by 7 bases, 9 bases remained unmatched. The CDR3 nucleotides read TGTGCCAGCGCTAGCAGGGACAGGGGGCTAGAGCAGTACTTC. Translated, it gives CASASRDRGLEQYF.

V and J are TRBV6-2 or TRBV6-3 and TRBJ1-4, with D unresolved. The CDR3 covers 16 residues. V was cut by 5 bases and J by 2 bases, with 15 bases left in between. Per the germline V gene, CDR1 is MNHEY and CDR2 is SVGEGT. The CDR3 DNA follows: TGTGCCAGCAGTCGACCGAGTTGGGCTACTAATGAAAAACTGTTTTTT. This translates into CASSRPSWATNEKLFF.

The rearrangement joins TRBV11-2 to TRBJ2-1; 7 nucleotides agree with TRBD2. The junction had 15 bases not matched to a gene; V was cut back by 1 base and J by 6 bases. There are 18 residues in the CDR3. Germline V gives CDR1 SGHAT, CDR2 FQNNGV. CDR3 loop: CASSLAAGAALPTNEQFF. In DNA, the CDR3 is TGTGCCAGCAGCTTAGCTGCGGGAGCGGCATTACCCACCAATGAGCAGTTCTTC.

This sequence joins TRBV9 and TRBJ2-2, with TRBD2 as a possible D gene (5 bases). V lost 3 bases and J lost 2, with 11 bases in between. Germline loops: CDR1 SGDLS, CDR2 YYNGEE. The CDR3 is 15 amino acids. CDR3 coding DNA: TGTGCCAGCAGCGACGTCTCGGGAAACACCGGGGAGCTGTTTTTT. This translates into CASSDVSGNTGELFF.

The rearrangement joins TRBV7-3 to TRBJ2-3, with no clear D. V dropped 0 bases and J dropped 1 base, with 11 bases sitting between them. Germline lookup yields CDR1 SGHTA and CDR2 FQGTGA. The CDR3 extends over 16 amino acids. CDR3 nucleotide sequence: TGTGCCAGCAGCTTAACGTTGGGGTGGGGCACAGATACGCAGTATTTT. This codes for CASSLTLGWGTDTQYF.